The 32 T cell receptor beta chains given below trace back to one sample, sequenced in a study of blood T cell repertoires in COVID-19 (dated by TCRdb to 2018 to 2020). The receptor library was made with the immunoSEQ multiplex PCR assay. The table comes from immuneACCESS by way of TCRdb, which keeps in-frame sequences with V and J called. Part of the clones is missing from these tables; in studies checked, under half for an unresolved V gene and the rest for unknown reasons. Across this sample there are some 94,000 clones, with about 83% seen only once. Roughly 15% of the sample is held by the ten biggest clonotypes. Material for sequencing was peripheral blood. Every receptor here comes from a human donor in a cohort sampled during active COVID-19.

The V and J genes are TRBV19 and TRBJ2-3; D is perhaps TRBD1 (6 bases). Germline CDR1 and CDR2: LNHDA and SQIVND (reference sequence). The CDR3 length is 15 residues. The ends were cut back, 4 bases at V and 5 bases at J, with 16 bases in the middle. CDR3 residues: CASSNQRDIVDTQYF. CDR3 nucleotide sequence: TGTGCCAGTAGTAACCAACGGGACATTGTAGATACGCAGTATTTT.

The chain has TRBV5-1 and TRBJ2-5; the match to TRBD2 covers 8 bases. Per the germline V gene, CDR1 is SGHRS and CDR2 is YFSETQ. The CDR3 covers 15 residues. V lost 2 bases to trimming and J lost 2 bases; unmatched junction nucleotides: 5. The CDR3 DNA sequence: TGCGCCAGCAGCTTAGCGGGAGAGCGGCAAGAGACCCAGTACTTC. Protein product: CASSLAGERQETQYF.

The V gene is TRBV10-3, the J gene TRBJ2-7; unclear D gene. This CDR3 contains 12 residues. Trimming left V 6 bases short and J 3 bases short, with 9 bases between. Looked up from germline, CDR1 is ENHRY and CDR2 is SYGVKD. For the CDR3, the DNA is TGTGCCATCAGCCCGGTTTTCTACGAGCAGTACTTC. Amino acids: CAISPVFYEQYF.

The V call is TRBV4-1, the J call TRBJ1-5; no firm D call. Per germline, CDR1 MGHRA and CDR2 YSYEKL. V was shortened by 4 bases and J by 1 base, with 8 bases between the two germline ends. The CDR3 has 14 residues. The CDR3: CASSPPGSNQPQHF. DNA for the CDR3: TGCGCCAGCAGCCCCCCGGGGAGCAATCAGCCCCAGCATTTT.

The V gene is TRBV29-1, the J gene TRBJ1-2, with 8 bases matching TRBD1. V lost 4 bases and J lost 5; bases outside the gene matches: 12. The CDR3 runs to 15 residues. Germline lookup yields CDR1 SQVTM and CDR2 ANQGSEA. The CDR3 region has the DNA TGCAGCGTTGTAGACTGGACAGGGTCCCCATATGGCTACACCTTC. Translated, it gives CSVVDWTGSPYGYTF.

V gene TRBV19 combines with J gene TRBJ1-6; D may be TRBD1 (5 bases). This CDR3 has 13 residues. Looked up from germline, CDR1 is LNHDA and CDR2 is SQIVND (reference sequence). The germline V and J ends were trimmed by 7 bases and 8 bases, with 12 bases remaining between them. CDR3 sequence (DNA): TGTGCCAGTACGAAGGACAAGGATTCACCCCTCCACTTT. Translating gives CASTKDKDSPLHF.

This clone was seen more than once but under ten times. The V and J genes are TRBV5-1 and TRBJ1-5; TRBD1 might be the D (6 bases). This CDR3 has 15 amino acids. V lost 1 base, J lost 1 base, and 9 bases lay in between. Germline V CDR1 and CDR2: SGHRS, YFSETQ. The CDR3 loop is CASSLNGQSNQPQHF. CDR3 nucleotide sequence: TGCGCCAGCAGCTTGAATGGACAGAGCAATCAGCCCCAGCATTTT.

This rearrangement joins TRBV18 to TRBJ2-1; TRBD2 might be the D (6 bases). The V gene lost 0 bases and the J gene lost 4 bases, with 13 bases spanning the gap. The CDR3 sequence is 16 residues long. Germline values: CDR1 KGHSH, CDR2 LQKENI. The CDR3 region is CASSPPAGKGYNEQFF. The CDR3 coding sequence is TGTGCCAGCTCACCACCGGCGGGAAAGGGGTACAATGAGCAGTTCTTC.

The rearrangement links TRBV5-5 to TRBJ1-5; possibly TRBD1 for D (5 bases). The CDR3 runs to 14 residues. The V gene's germline CDR1 is SGHKS and CDR2 YYEKEE (reference sequence). Trimming shortened V by 7 bases and J by 6 bases, and 17 bases separated the two germline ends. CDR3 region: CASRPGREFQPQHF. CDR3 bases: TGTGCCAGCCGCCCCGGCAGGGAATTTCAGCCCCAGCATTTT.

CDR3 loop: CASSQLAGATRPSNEQFF. The CDR3 nucleotides read TGTGCCAGCAGCCAACTCGCTGGGGCTACCCGACCGTCTAATGAGCAGTTCTTC. The chain couples TRBV3-1 (or the pseudogene TRBV3-2) to TRBJ2-1, with D possibly being TRBD1 (5 bases). The CDR3 sequence is 18 residues long. From germline, CDR1 is LGHDT and CDR2 YNNKEL (reference sequence). V lost 2 bases, J lost 7 bases, and 24 bases lay in between.

The chain combines TRBV29-1 with TRBJ2-1; D call uncertain. Germline CDR1 is SQVTM and CDR2 is ANQGSEA. This CDR3 contains 12 residues. Trimming removed 4 bases at V and 6 bases at J, with 10 bases between. The CDR3 protein is CSVGPGANEQFF. CDR3 DNA: TGCAGCGTTGGACCTGGAGCCAATGAGCAGTTCTTC.

Concerning this clone itself: The junction and the germline gene differ at one end; a read error may be behind it. Other DNA sequences from this sample encode an identical CDR3 as well. The chain is built from TRBV24-1 and TRBJ1-1, with 7 bases aligning to TRBD1. Germline-derived CDR1 and CDR2 are KGHDR and SFDVKD. CDR3 length: 12 amino acids. The CDR3 protein is CATSELPGQLLF. The CDR3 nucleotides read TGTGCCACCAGTGAGTTACCGGGACAGCTTCTCTTT.

This sequence joins TRBV20-1 and TRBJ1-2; TRBD1 aligns across 9 bases. Germline V gives CDR1 DFQATT, CDR2 SNEGSKA (reference sequence). Trimming cost V 6 bases and J 8 bases; bases outside gene matches: 4. CDR3 length: 11 amino acids. CDR3 amino acids: CSATGTGGYTF. The CDR3 DNA follows: TGCAGTGCCACCGGGACAGGGGGCTACACCTTC.

This sequence joins TRBV30 and TRBJ2-3; 7 positions match TRBD1. CDR3 length: 15 residues. With 5 bases clipped from V and 7 bases from J, the junction kept 15 bases outside the gene matches. CDR1 and CDR2 (germline): GTSNPN, SVGIG (reference sequence). CDR3 residues: CAWGGLGTVGNTQYF. CDR3 nucleotide sequence: TGTGCCTGGGGTGGTTTGGGGACAGTGGGAAATACGCAGTATTTT.

V gene TRBV29-1 combines with J gene TRBJ1-2; no clear D. The CDR3 runs 14 residues. V lost 0 bases to trimming and J lost 0 bases, with 8 bases between them. CDR1 SQVTM and CDR2 ANQGSEA come from the germline V gene. The CDR3 loop reads CSVEERQANYGYTF. The CDR3 region has the DNA TGCAGCGTTGAAGAGAGACAAGCTAACTATGGCTACACCTTC.

The chain is built from TRBV7-6 and TRBJ2-2; TRBD2 matches at 12 bases. V was clipped by 8 bases and J by 4 bases; unmatched bases: 8. CDR1 and CDR2 from the germline V gene are SGHVS and FNYEAQ. CDR3 length equals 16 residues. The CDR3 protein is CASASLAGGVTGELFF. Here the CDR3 DNA reads TGTGCCAGCGCCTCCCTAGCGGGGGGGGTCACCGGGGAGCTGTTTTTT.

The rearrangement links TRBV5-4 to TRBJ1-4; D remains unclear. Germline V gives CDR1 SGHNT, CDR2 YYREEE (reference sequence). Trimming pared 1 base from V and 1 base from J, leaving 5 bases between. This CDR3 spans 14 amino acids. CDR3 sequence reads: CASSLYGTNEKLFF. The CDR3 DNA reads TGTGCCAGCAGCTTGTACGGAACTAATGAAAAACTGTTTTTT.

This clone was found a few times. The V call is TRBV7-9, the J call TRBJ1-2; possible D gene TRBD1, 5 bases. This CDR3 spans 13 amino acids. Germline V gene data show CDR1 as SEHNR and CDR2 as FQNEAQ (reference sequence). Trimming removed 2 bases from V and 2 bases from J, with 6 bases in between. CDR3 bases: TGTGCCAGCAGCTTACAGGGAAACTATGGCTACACCTTC. It is translated as CASSLQGNYGYTF.

The rearrangement joins TRBV5-1 to TRBJ2-5; D remains unclear. Trimming removed 5 bases at V and 2 bases at J, with 13 bases between. This CDR3 spans 14 amino acids. CDR1 SGHRS and CDR2 YFSETQ come from the germline V gene. The CDR3 sequence: CASRSQAIQETQYF. CDR3 bases: TGCGCCAGCAGGAGCCAGGCGATACAAGAGACCCAGTACTTC.

This chain uses TRBV6-1 with TRBJ1-1; D possibly corresponds to TRBD1 (5 bases). V gave up 4 bases and J gave up 1 base, with 16 bases separating them. The CDR3 consists of 16 residues. Germline V gives CDR1 MNHNS, CDR2 SASEGT. In nucleotides, the CDR3 is TGTGCCAGCAGTGTTCGGCCTTATACAGGGAACACTGAAGCTTTCTTT. Translated: CASSVRPYTGNTEAFF.

The genes are TRBV24-1 and TRBJ2-3; D is unresolved. The V end lost 6 bases, the J end lost 5 bases, and 11 bases lay between the germline ends. CDR1 KGHDR and CDR2 SFDVKD come from the germline V gene. The CDR3 loop spans 13 amino acids. As DNA, the CDR3 is TGTGCCACCAGTTTCGGGTTTGAAGATACGCAGTATTTT. It specifies CATSFGFEDTQYF.

In this sample, this clone turned up once. The V call is TRBV5-4, the J call TRBJ1-2, with TRBD1 identical over 8 bases. Germline lookup yields CDR1 SGHNT and CDR2 YYREEE (reference sequence). Trimming took 0 bases from V and 4 from J; bases not matched to a gene: 14. The CDR3 consists of 18 residues. The CDR3 loop reads CASSLEGDRGRIGYGYTF. Written as DNA, the CDR3 is TGTGCCAGCAGCTTGGAGGGAGACAGGGGAAGGATTGGCTATGGCTACACCTTC.

The V call is TRBV11-3, the J call TRBJ1-5, with D hard to call. Trimming took off 6 bases at V and 3 bases at J, with 12 bases between the two ends. Germline assignment: CDR1 SGHNT and CDR2 YENEEA. This CDR3 spans 14 amino acids. In DNA form, the CDR3 reads TGTGCCAGCAGTCACGGACTGATCAATCAGCCCCAGCATTTT. This sequence encodes CASSHGLINQPQHF.

The J gene is TRBJ1-1, the V gene TRBV6-1; 10 bases line up with TRBD1. V was pared by 3 bases and J by 2 bases, with 15 bases of the junction left unmatched. CDR1 and CDR2 (germline): MNHNS, SASEGT. The CDR3 has 19 residues. The CDR3 is CASSDPILLTGGFNTEAFF. The CDR3 coding sequence is TGTGCCAGCAGTGATCCGATTCTCCTGACAGGGGGCTTTAACACTGAAGCTTTCTTT.

This clone appeared a single time. The chain is built from TRBV5-4 and TRBJ2-2; perhaps TRBD2 as D (7 bases). The CDR3 consists of 16 residues. Germline V gives CDR1 SGHNT, CDR2 YYREEE (reference sequence). The ends were cut back, 0 bases at V and 4 bases at J, with 13 bases in the middle. CDR3 DNA sequence: TGTGCCAGCAGCTTGGTTCGGGGGGCGAGCACCGGGGAGCTGTTTTTT. Its translation: CASSLVRGASTGELFF.

In this sample, this clone turned up once. The chain links TRBV19 to TRBJ1-5, with 9 nucleotides matching TRBD1. There are 17 residues in the CDR3. Germline CDR1 reads LNHDA; CDR2 reads SQIVND (reference sequence). Unmatched junction bases numbered 12, after V lost 6 bases and J lost 3 bases. The CDR3 DNA is TGTGCCAGTAGCCCCTCCCAGACAGGGGGTTTCAATCAGCCCCAGCATTTT. Amino acids: CASSPSQTGGFNQPQHF.

V is TRBV21-1 and J is TRBJ2-3; the tabulated D call, TRBD2, remains unverified against the DNA. TRBV21-1 is tagged as a pseudogene. This CDR3 spans 18 amino acids. As DNA, the CDR3 is TGTGCCATCCCTCCTCAGCCCGATCTAGCGAGGGGTAGAGATACGCAGTATTTT. Its translation is CAIPPQPDLARGRDTQYF.

The chain combines TRBV10-3 with TRBJ1-6, with D maybe TRBD1 (6 bases). The germline V gene has CDR1 ENHRY and CDR2 SYGVKD. The CDR3 is made up of 15 amino acids. V gave up 7 bases and J gave up 6 bases, with 16 bases separating them. The CDR3 spells CAINAGAGSNSPLHF. Written as DNA, the CDR3 is TGTGCCATCAACGCAGGGGCTGGTTCTAATTCACCCCTCCACTTT.

The table lists this clone with many counts. V gene TRBV2 combines with J gene TRBJ2-3; D is ambiguous. This CDR3 contains 11 residues. Trimming removed 3 bases from V and 6 bases from J, with 4 bases in between. The germline V gene encodes CDR1 SNHLY and CDR2 FYNNEI. Here the CDR3 reads CASSEGDTQYF. The CDR3, as DNA: TGTGCCAGCAGTGAGGGCGATACGCAGTATTTT.

V gene TRBV6-5 combines with J gene TRBJ2-6, with TRBD2 as a possible D gene (6 bases). CDR3 length equals 16 residues. Trimming removed 2 bases at V and 4 bases at J, with 12 bases between. Germline CDR1 reads MNHEY; CDR2 reads SVGAGI. The CDR3 region is CASSYRGASGANVLTF. The CDR3 bases are TGTGCCAGCAGTTACCGCGGGGCGTCCGGGGCCAACGTCCTGACTTTC.

The chain employs TRBV11-2 and TRBJ2-2; a possible D gene is TRBD1 (6 bases). CDR3 length: 18 amino acids. The V end lost 0 bases, the J end lost 4 bases, and 18 bases lay between the germline ends. Per germline, CDR1 SGHAT and CDR2 FQNNGV. The CDR3 nucleotides are TGTGCCAGCAGCTTAGATTTGCAGGGGCGTGGGGGCACCGGGGAGCTGTTTTTT. It codes for CASSLDLQGRGGTGELFF.

This rearrangement joins TRBV5-1 to TRBJ2-7, with D possibly matching TRBD2 (5 bases). This CDR3 has 15 residues. Germline assignment: CDR1 SGHRS and CDR2 YFSETQ. Trimming pared 2 bases from V and 5 bases from J, leaving 17 bases between. CDR3 region: CASSLGSSTGDEQYF. CDR3 in DNA: TGCGCCAGCAGCTTAGGCAGCAGCACCGGGGACGAGCAGTACTTC.